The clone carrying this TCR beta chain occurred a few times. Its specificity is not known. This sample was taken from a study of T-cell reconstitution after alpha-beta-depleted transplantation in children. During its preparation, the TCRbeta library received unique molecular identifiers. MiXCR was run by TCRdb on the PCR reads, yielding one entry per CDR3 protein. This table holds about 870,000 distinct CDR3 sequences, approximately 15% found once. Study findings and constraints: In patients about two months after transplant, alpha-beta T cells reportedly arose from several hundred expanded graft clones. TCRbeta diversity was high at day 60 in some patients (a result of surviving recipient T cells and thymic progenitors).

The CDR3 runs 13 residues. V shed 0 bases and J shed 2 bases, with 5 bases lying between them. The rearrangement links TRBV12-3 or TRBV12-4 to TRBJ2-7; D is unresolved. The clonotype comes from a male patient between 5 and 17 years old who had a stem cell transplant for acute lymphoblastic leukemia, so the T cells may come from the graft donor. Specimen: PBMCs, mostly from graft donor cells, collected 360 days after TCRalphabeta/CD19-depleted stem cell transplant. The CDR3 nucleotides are TGTGCCAGCAGTTTAGCTCTCCCCTACGAGCAGTACTTC. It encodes CASSLALPYEQYF.